The source of this T cell receptor (beta chain) is a study of CXCR3-negative and CXCR3-positive naive CD8 T cells. Study context: For each library, about 1.5 +/- 0.3 million TRB reads were obtained, some 140 million in total.

The study made its TRB cDNA libraries by 5' RACE, adding UMI labels. Using the 5' RACE reads, TCRdb records one entry per CDR3 protein without DNA. This sample's table has over 45,000 distinct CDR3 sequences. This TCR was recovered from a human donor in good health. Some clones in this sample may be carry-over from other donors' samples. Sequenced material: memory CD8+ T cells from blood.

CDR3 region: CASSQDVAGAQYF. This chain connects TRBV4-3 to TRBJ2-5; the TRBD1 assignment by TCRdb is unverifiable without DNA. The CDR3 runs 13 residues. Germline V CDR1 and CDR2: LGHNA, YSLEER.